This T cell receptor beta chain was sequenced during a study of response to subunit inactivated influenza vaccine. Study-wide results and limits: Few new T cells, the authors suggested, are recruited by each seasonal influenza vaccination.

The V gene's germline CDR1 is MGHDK and CDR2 SYGVNS. The trim removed 1 base at V and 7 bases at J, leaving 0 bases unmatched. This CDR3 is built from 12 residues. TCRdb processed the RT-PCR reads anew with MiXCR; each CDR3 protein has one entry. The sample contains 800,000 or so distinct CDR3 sequences, approximately 21% of which appear only once. This clonotype was seen once. The antigen remains unidentified. The source of this sequence is a man aged 50 to 60 who received an inactivated influenza vaccine. The genes are TRBV25-1 and TRBJ1-2, with 7 bases lining up with TRBD1. Sequences were derived from PBMCs from blood, sampled roughly 5 days after vaccination. CDR3 sequence (DNA): TGTGCCAGCAGTGAATCAGGGGGTGGCTACACCTTC. This translates into CASSESGGGYTF.